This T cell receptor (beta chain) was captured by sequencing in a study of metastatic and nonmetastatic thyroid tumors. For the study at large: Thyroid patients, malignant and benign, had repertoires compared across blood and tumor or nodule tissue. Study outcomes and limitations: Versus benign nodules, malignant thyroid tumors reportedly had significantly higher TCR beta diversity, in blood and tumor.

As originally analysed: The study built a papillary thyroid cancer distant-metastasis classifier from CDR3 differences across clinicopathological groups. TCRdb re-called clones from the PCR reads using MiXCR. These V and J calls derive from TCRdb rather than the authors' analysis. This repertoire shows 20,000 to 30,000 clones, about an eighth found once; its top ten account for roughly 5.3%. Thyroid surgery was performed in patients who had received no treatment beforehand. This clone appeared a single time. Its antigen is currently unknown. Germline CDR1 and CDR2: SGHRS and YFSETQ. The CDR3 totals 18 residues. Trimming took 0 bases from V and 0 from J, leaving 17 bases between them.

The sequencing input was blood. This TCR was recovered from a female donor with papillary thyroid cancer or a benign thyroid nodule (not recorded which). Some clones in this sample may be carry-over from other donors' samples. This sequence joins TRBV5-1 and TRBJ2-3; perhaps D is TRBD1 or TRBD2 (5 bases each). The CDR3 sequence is CASSLAFIVGASTDTQYF. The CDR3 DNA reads TGCGCCAGCAGCTTGGCCTTTATAGTCGGGGCTAGCACAGATACGCAGTATTTT. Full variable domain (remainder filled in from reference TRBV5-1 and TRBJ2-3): KAGVTQTPRYLIKTRGQQVTLSCSPISGHRSVSWYQQTPGQGLQFLFEYFSETQRNKGNFPGRFSGRQFSNSRSEMNVSTLELGDSALYLCASSLAFIVGASTDTQYFGPGTRLTVL.